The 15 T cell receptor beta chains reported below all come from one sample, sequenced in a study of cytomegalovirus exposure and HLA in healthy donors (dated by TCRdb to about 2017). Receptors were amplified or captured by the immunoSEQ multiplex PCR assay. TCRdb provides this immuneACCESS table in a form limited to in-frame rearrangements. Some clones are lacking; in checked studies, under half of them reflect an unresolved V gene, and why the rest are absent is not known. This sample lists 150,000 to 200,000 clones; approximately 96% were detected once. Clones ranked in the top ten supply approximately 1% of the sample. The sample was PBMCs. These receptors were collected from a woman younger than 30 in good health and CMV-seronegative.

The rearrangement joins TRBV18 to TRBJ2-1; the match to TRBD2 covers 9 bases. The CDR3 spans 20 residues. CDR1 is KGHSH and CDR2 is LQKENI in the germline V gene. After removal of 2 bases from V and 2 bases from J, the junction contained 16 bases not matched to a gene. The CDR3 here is CASSPSRVFSGGFPYNEQFF. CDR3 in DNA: TGTGCCAGCTCACCATCTCGGGTGTTTAGCGGGGGCTTTCCCTACAATGAGCAGTTCTTC.

CDR3 region: CSVEDRDSVSTDTQYF. CDR3 sequence (DNA): TGCAGCGTTGAAGATCGGGACTCCGTTAGCACAGATACGCAGTATTTT. V gene TRBV29-1 combines with J gene TRBJ2-3; the D gene is possibly TRBD2 (6 bases). CDR3 size: 16 residues. The germline gives CDR1 SQVTM, CDR2 ANQGSEA. Trimming stripped 0 bases from V and 0 bases from J, with 13 bases between.

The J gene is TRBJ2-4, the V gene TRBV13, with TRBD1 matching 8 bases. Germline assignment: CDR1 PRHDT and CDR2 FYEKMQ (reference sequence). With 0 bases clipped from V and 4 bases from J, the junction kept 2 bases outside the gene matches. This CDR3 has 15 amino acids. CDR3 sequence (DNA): TGTGCCAGCAGCTTAGGGGACAGGGTAAAAAACATTCAGTACTTC. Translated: CASSLGDRVKNIQYF. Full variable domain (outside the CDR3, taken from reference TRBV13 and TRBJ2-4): AAGVIQSPRHLIKEKRETATLKCYPIPRHDTVYWYQQGPGQDPQFLISFYEKMQSDKGSIPDRFSAQQFSDYHSELNMSSLELGDSALYFCASSLGDRVKNIQYFGAGTRLSVL.

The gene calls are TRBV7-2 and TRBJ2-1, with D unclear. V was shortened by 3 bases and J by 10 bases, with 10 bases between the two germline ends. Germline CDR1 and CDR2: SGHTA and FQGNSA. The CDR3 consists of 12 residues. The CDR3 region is CASSFPPREQFF. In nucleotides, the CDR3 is TGTGCCAGCAGCTTTCCGCCCAGGGAGCAGTTCTTC.

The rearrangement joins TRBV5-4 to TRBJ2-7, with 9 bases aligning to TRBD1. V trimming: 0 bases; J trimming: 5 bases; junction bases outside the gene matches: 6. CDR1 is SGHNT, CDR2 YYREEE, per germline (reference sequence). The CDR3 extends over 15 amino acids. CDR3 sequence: CASSLGWRTGDEQYF. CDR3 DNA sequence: TGTGCCAGCAGCTTGGGGTGGAGGACAGGGGACGAGCAGTACTTC.

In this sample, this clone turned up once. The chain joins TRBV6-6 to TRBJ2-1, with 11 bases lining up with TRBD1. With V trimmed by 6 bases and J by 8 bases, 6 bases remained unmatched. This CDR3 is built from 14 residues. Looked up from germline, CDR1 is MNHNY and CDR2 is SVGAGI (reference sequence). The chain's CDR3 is CASSPDRGPYEQFF. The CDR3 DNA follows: TGTGCCAGCAGCCCGGACAGGGGGCCCTATGAGCAGTTCTTC.

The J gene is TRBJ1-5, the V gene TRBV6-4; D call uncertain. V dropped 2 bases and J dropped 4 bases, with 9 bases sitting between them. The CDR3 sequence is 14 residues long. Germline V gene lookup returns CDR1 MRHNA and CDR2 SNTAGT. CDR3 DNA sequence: TGTGCCAGCAGTGACGGGCAAACTAATCAGCCCCAGCATTTT. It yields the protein CASSDGQTNQPQHF.

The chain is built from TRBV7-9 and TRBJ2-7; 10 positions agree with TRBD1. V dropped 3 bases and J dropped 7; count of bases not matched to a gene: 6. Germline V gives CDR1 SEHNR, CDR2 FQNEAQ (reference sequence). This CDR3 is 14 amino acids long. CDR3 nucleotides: TGTGCCAGCAGCTTGGGACAGGGGACAGGGGAGCAGTACTTC. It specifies CASSLGQGTGEQYF.

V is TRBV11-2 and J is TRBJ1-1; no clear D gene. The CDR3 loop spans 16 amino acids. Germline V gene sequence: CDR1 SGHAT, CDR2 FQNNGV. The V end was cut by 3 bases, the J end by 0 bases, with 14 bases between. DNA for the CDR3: TGTGCCAGCAGCTTTCGGGAAAGTGGAATGAACACTGAAGCTTTCTTT. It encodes CASSFRESGMNTEAFF.

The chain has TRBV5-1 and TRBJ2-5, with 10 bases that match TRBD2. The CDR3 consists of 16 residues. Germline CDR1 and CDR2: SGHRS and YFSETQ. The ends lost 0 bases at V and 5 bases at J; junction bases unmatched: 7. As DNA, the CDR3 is TGCGCCAGCAGCTTGGGCCTACTGGGACTAGCGGAGACCCAGTACTTC. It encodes CASSLGLLGLAETQYF. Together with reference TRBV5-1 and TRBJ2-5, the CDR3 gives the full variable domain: KAGVTQTPRYLIKTRGQQVTLSCSPISGHRSVSWYQQTPGQGLQFLFEYFSETQRNKGNFPGRFSGRQFSNSRSEMNVSTLELGDSALYLCASSLGLLGLAETQYFGPGTRLLVL.

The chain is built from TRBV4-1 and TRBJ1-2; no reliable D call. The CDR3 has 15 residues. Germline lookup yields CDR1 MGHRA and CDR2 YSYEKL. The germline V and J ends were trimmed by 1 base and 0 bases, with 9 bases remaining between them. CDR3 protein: CASSQGADTNYGYTF. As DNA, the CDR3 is TGCGCCAGCAGCCAAGGGGCAGATACTAACTATGGCTACACCTTC.

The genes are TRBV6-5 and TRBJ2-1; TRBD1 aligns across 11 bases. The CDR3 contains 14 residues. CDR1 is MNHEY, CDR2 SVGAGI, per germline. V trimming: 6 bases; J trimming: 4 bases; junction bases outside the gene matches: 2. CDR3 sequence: CASSGQGAYNEQFF. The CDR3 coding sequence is TGTGCCAGCAGCGGACAGGGGGCTTACAATGAGCAGTTCTTC.

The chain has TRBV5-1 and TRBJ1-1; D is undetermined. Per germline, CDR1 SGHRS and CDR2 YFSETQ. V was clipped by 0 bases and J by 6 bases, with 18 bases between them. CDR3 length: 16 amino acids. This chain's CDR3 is CASSLGVLVGLPEAFF. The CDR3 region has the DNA TGCGCCAGCAGCTTGGGGGTATTAGTGGGCCTCCCTGAAGCTTTCTTT.

CDR3 DNA: TGTGCCAGCTCCCGTCTAGCGGGGGGGTCACAAGAGACCCAGTACTTC. Amino acid sequence: CASSRLAGGSQETQYF. The rearrangement uses TRBV18 and TRBJ2-5; 12 nucleotides align to TRBD2. The V segment lost 6 bases and the J segment 2 bases; nucleotides outside the gene matches: 7. The CDR3 is 16 amino acids. CDR1 is KGHSH, CDR2 LQKENI, per germline.

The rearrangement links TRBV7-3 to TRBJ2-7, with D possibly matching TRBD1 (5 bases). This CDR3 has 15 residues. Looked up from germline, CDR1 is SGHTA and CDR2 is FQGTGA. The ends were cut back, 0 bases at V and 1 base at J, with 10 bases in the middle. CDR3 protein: CASSLTSSGSYEQYF. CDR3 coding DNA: TGTGCCAGCAGCTTAACTTCGTCAGGGTCCTACGAGCAGTACTTC.